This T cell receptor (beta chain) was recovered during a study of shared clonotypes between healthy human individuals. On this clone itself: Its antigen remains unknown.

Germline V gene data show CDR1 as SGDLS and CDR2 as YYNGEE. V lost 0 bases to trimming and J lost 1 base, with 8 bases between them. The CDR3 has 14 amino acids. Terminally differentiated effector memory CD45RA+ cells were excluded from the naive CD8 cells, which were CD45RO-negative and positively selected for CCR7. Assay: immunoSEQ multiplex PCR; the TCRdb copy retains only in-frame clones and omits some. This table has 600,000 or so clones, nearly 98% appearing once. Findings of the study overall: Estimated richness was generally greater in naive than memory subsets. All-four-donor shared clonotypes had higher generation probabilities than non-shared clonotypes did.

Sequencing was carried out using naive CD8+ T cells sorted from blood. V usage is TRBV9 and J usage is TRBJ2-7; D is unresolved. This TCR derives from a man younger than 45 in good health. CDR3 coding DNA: TGTGCCAGCAGCGTAGAGAGGTATTCCTACGAGCAGTACTTC. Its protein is CASSVERYSYEQYF.